This T cell receptor beta chain was identified during a study of T-cell reconstitution after alpha-beta-depleted transplantation in children. Preparation of the TCRbeta library was carried out with unique molecular identifiers. TCRdb reanalysed the PCR reads using MiXCR and keeps one entry per CDR3 protein. The sample has some 390,000 distinct CDR3 sequences; roughly 22% are singletons. This clonotype occurred a few times. CDR3 length: 14 amino acids. V was trimmed by 3 bases and J by 4 bases, leaving 13 bases between them. Germline CDR1 and CDR2: SGHRS and YFSETQ. The rearrangement links TRBV5-1 to TRBJ2-5; D assignment may be TRBD1 or TRBD2 (5 bases each). Sequences were derived from PBMCs from the stem cell graft donor, sampled from the stem cell graft. The sequence was collected from a human donor who donated a stem cell graft to a child with acute myeloid leukemia. Here the CDR3 DNA reads TGCGCCAGCAGCTCGGGGCGAGGGAGAGAGACCCAGTACTTC. Amino acid sequence: CASSSGRGRETQYF.